The source of this TCR beta chain is a study of identifying expanded T cells in peripheral blood. Overall study results and limits: About 1.2 clones differed between technical replicates, versus about 16 and 19 over time. Two-week clone count variance significantly increased as total template count grew.

Details on this clone: Its antigen is unidentified.

The CDR3 runs 11 residues. Trimming left V 2 bases short and J 4 bases short, with 4 bases between. The V gene's germline CDR1 is SGHKS and CDR2 YYEKEE (reference sequence). Sequenced by immunoSEQ multiplex PCR; TCRdb stores in-frame clones only, minus some. There are 70,000 or so clones in the sample; 75% to 90% occur only once, and 3% to 4% lies in the top ten. No infections or other immune events were documented during collection. The source material was blood. The receptor was derived from a person between 18 and 75 years old in good health. The V call is TRBV5-5, the J call TRBJ2-7; no reliable D call. The DNA for the CDR3 is TGTGCCAGCAGCTTCGGATACGAGCAGTACTTC. It encodes CASSFGYEQYF.